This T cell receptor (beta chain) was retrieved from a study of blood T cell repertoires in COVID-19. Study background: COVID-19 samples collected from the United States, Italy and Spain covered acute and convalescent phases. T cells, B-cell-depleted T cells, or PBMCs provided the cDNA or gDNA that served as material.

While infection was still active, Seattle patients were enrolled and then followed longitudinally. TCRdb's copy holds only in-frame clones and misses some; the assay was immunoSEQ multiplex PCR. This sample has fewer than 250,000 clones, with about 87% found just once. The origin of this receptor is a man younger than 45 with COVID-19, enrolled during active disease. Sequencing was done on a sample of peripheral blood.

The CDR3 DNA is TGTGCCAGCAGTTTTTCAGGGTCTGGAAACACCATATATTTT. It is translated as CASSFSGSGNTIYF. This chain uses TRBV27 with TRBJ1-3; D perhaps matches TRBD1 (5 bases). The CDR3 covers 14 residues. CDR1 is MNHEY, CDR2 SMNVEV, per germline (reference sequence). Trimming removed 3 bases from V and 1 base from J, with 7 bases in between.